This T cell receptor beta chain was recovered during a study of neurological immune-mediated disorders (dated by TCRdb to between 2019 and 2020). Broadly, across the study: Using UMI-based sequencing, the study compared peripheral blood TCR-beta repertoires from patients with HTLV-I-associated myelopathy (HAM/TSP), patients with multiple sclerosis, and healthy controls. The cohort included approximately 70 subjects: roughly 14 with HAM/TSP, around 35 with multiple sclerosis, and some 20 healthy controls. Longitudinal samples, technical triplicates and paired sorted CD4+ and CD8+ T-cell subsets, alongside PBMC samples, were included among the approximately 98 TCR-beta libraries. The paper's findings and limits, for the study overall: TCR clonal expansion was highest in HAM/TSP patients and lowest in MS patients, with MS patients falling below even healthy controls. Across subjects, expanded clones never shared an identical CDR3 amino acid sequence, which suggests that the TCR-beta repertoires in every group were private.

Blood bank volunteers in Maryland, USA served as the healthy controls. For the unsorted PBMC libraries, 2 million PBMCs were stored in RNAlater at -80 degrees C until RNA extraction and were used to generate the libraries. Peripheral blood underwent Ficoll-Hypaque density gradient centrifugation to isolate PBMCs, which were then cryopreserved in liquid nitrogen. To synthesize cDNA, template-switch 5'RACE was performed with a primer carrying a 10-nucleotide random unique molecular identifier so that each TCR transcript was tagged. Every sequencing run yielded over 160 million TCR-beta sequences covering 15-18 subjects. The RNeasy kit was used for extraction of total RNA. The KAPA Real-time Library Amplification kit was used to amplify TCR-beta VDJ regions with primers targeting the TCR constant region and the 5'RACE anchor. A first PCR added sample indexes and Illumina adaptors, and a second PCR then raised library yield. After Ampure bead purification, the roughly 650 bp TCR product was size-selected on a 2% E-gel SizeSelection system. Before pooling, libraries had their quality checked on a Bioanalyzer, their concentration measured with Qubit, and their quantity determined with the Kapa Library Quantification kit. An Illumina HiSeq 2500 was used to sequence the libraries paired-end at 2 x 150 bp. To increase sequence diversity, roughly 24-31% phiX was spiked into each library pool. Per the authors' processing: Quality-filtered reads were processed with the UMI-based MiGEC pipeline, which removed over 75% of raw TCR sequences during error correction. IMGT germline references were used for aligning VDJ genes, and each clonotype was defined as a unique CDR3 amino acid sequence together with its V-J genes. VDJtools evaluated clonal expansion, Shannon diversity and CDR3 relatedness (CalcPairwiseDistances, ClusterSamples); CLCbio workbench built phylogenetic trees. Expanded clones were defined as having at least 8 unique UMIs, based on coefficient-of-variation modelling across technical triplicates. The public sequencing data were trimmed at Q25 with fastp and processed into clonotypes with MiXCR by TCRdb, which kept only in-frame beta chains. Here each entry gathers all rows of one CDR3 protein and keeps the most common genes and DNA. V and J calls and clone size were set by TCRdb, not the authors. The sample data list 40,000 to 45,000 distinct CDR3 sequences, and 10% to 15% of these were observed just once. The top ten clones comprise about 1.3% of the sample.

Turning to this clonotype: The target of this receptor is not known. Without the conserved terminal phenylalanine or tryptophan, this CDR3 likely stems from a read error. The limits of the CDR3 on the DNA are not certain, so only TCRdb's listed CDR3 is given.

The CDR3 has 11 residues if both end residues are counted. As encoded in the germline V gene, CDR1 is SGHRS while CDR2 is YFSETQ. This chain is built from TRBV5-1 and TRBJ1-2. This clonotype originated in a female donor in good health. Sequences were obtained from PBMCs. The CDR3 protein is CASSHGGAGYL.